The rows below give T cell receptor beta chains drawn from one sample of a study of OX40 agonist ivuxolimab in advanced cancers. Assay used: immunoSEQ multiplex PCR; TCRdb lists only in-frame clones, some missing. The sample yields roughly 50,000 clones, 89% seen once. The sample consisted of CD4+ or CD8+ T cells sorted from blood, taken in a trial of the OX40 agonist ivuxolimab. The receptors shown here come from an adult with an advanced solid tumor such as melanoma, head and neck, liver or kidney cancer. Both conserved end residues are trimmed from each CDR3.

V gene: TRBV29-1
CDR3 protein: SVVSSLEAF

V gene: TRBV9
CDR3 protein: ASTFDYTNYNEQF

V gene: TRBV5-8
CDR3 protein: ASSLSQNTGELF

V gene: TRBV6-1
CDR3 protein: ASSDTGLGLNQPQH

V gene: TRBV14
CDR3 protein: ASSQLAGAYNEQF

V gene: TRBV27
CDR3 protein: ASSQTGQWYEQY

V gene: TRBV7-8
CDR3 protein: ASSSTSGSSYEQY

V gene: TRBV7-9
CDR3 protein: ASSLRDRAPNTGELF

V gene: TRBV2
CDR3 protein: ASSEFRTAEAF

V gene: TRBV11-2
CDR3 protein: ATSGTGSDTQY

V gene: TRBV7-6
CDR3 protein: ASSRTTSGPYNEQF

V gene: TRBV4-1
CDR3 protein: ASSQVAGDVFNQPQH

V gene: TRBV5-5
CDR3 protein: ASSLAGTGELPYYGYT

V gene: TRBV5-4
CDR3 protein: ASSKTGASTDTQY

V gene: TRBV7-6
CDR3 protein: AILSGTEQF

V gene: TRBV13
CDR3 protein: ASSSQGEPGANVLT

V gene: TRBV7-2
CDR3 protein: ASSTQTGSYQETQY

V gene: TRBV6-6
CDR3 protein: ASSSQRGTEAF

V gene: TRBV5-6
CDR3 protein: ASSFAVGQETQY

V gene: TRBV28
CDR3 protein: ASSQGQVGYGYT

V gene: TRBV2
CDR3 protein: ASEENYGYT

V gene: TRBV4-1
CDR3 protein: ASSQDAETGELF

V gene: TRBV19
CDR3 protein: ASSSLPNTGELF

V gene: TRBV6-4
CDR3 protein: ASRESGLDTEAF

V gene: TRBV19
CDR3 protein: ASSPGTATNEKLF

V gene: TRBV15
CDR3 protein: ATSALRAAGNTIY

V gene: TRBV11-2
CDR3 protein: ASSFVSGSYEQY

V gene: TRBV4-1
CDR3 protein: ASSRYATETEAF

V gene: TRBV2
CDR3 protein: ASSESGVPYNEQF

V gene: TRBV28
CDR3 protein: ASSLGAGGPYTQY

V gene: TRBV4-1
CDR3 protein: ASSHVNSEETQY

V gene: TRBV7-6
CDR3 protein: ASSVGQGSYEQY

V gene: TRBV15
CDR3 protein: ATSRGRDRGDEQY

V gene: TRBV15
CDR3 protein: ATSSPPAGANVLT

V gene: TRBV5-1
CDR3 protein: ASKLGPWVA

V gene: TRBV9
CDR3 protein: ASSATEPGSQY

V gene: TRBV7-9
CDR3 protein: ASSLGTVSNQPQH

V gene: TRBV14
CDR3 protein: ASSRLSDTQY

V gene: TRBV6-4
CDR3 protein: ASSDSGGPNTQY

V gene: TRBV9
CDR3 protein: ASSAEVSPASYEQY

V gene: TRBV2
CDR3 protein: ASSEGTASNTEAF

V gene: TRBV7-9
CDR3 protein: ASTVGTTATNEKLF

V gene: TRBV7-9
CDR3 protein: ASSNGARESYEQY

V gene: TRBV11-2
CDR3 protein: ASSFGGYNSPLH

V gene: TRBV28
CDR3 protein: ASSRLQETQY